Presented here are 16 T cell receptor beta chains from one specimen sequenced in a study of control samples from healthy donors and cancer patients. The assay was immunoSEQ multiplex PCR, and TCRdb's table has in-frame clones only and misses some. The sample includes about 150,000 clones, approximately 93% of them seen just once. The sequenced material came from blood. The receptors here all came from a man younger than 30 in good health.

The DNA of the CDR3 is TGTGCCTGGACTATTGGGGGAGAGACCCAGTACTTC. This sequence encodes CAWTIGGETQYF. V usage is TRBV30 and J usage is TRBJ2-5; D may correspond to TRBD1 or TRBD2 (5 bases each). Germline loops: CDR1 GTSNPN, CDR2 SVGIG (reference sequence). Trimming removed 4 bases at V and 4 bases at J, with 10 bases between. This CDR3 has 12 amino acids.

The rearrangement joins TRBV7-2 to TRBJ1-6; maybe TRBD1 (5 bases). Germline values: CDR1 SGHTA, CDR2 FQGNSA. Trimming shortened V by 3 bases and J by 10 bases, and 7 bases separated the two germline ends. The CDR3 length is 12 residues. CDR3 sequence: CASSFGQSPLHF. The CDR3 DNA reads as TGTGCCAGCAGCTTCGGACAATCACCCCTCCACTTT.

The V gene is TRBV4-1, the J gene TRBJ2-4; the D gene is possibly TRBD2 (5 bases). Trimming took off 3 bases at V and 0 bases at J, with 9 bases between the two ends. There are 15 residues in the CDR3. CDR1 is MGHRA and CDR2 is YSYEKL in the germline V gene. The CDR3 DNA follows: TGCGCCAGCAGCCACCCCGGGGTAGCCAAAAACATTCAGTACTTC. Encoded protein: CASSHPGVAKNIQYF.

CDR3 region: CASSPLKGEPQHF. The CDR3 nucleotides read TGTGCCAGCAGCCCGCTTAAAGGCGAGCCCCAGCATTTT. The rearrangement uses TRBV16 and TRBJ1-5; no definite D call. There are 13 residues in the CDR3. From germline, CDR1 is KGHSY and CDR2 FQNENV. The V end lost 4 bases, the J end lost 8 bases, and 12 bases lay between the germline ends.

This chain connects TRBV7-9 to TRBJ1-2; no clear D. Germline CDR1 is SEHNR and CDR2 is FQNEAQ (reference sequence). The CDR3 extends over 16 amino acids. Trimming removed 0 bases from V and 2 bases from J, with 13 bases in between. The CDR3 bases are TGTGCCAGCAGCTTAGCAGAGCTAGGTCGCAACTATGGCTACACCTTC. This translates into CASSLAELGRNYGYTF.

The chain recombines TRBV5-6 with TRBJ1-2; D is ambiguous. The CDR3 consists of 15 residues. Germline CDR1 is SGHDT and CDR2 is YYEEEE. Trimming left V 0 bases short and J 4 bases short, with 13 bases between. For the CDR3, the DNA is TGTGCCAGCAGCTTGGGGCAGTCAATTTTCTATGGCTACACCTTC. Translating it yields CASSLGQSIFYGYTF.

J is TRBJ2-5 and V is TRBV27; D might be TRBD1 (6 bases). The CDR3 consists of 16 residues. Per germline, CDR1 MNHEY and CDR2 SMNVEV (reference sequence). V lost 5 bases, J lost 2 bases, and 18 bases lay in between. The CDR3 loop is CASSLGTYFKQETQYF. The CDR3 DNA reads TGTGCCAGCAGTCTCGGGACATATTTCAAACAAGAGACCCAGTACTTC.

Only a few counts were recorded for this clone. The rearrangement uses TRBV5-4 and TRBJ1-2; TRBD1 might be the D (6 bases). Trimming pared 4 bases from V and 8 bases from J, leaving 18 bases between. Germline lookup yields CDR1 SGHNT and CDR2 YYREEE (reference sequence). This CDR3 spans 14 amino acids. The CDR3 DNA follows: TGTGCCAGCAGCGTGGTCGTCGGGGGGGGCGGCTACACCTTC. Translation: CASSVVVGGGGYTF. Complete variable domain (other parts from reference TRBV5-4 and TRBJ1-2): ETGVTQSPTHLIKTRGQQVTLRCSSQSGHNTVSWYQQALGQGPQFIFQYYREEENGRGNFPPRFSGLQFPNYSSELNVNALELDDSALYLCASSVVVGGGGYTFGSGTRLTVV.

V usage is TRBV9 and J usage is TRBJ2-3, with D uncertain. Trimming removed 3 bases from V and 2 bases from J, with 7 bases in between. CDR1 is SGDLS and CDR2 is YYNGEE in the germline V gene. The CDR3 length is 13 residues. In DNA form, the CDR3 reads TGTGCCAGCAGCGACGACCACACAGATACGCAGTATTTT. Translated, it gives CASSDDHTDTQYF.

V usage is TRBV6-5 and J usage is TRBJ2-1, with 7 positions matching TRBD1. Unmatched junction bases numbered 3, after V lost 7 bases and J lost 0 bases. CDR1 MNHEY and CDR2 SVGAGI come from the germline V gene. The CDR3 is made up of 14 amino acids. CDR3 amino acids: CASTWDSSYNEQFF. In nucleotides, the CDR3 is TGTGCCAGCACTTGGGACAGCTCCTACAATGAGCAGTTCTTC.

This sequence joins TRBV19 and TRBJ1-2, with D perhaps matching TRBD1 (5 bases). The CDR3 spans 14 residues. Germline V gives CDR1 LNHDA, CDR2 SQIVND (reference sequence). V lost 1 base and J lost 2, with 8 bases in between. CDR3 sequence (DNA): TGTGCCAGTAGTATAGCCCACAGGAACTATGGCTACACCTTC. This gives the protein CASSIAHRNYGYTF.

The J gene is TRBJ1-4, the V gene TRBV14; D is uncertain. The ends were cut back, 1 base at V and 0 bases at J, with 9 bases in the middle. The CDR3 loop spans 16 amino acids. The V gene's germline CDR1 is SGHDN and CDR2 FVKESK. This CDR3 is CASSQVRRSTNEKLFF. In nucleotides, the CDR3 is TGTGCCAGCAGCCAAGTCCGGCGGTCAACTAATGAAAAACTGTTTTTT.

The V gene is TRBV3-1 (or the pseudogene TRBV3-2), the J gene TRBJ1-2, with D perhaps matching TRBD1 (6 bases). This CDR3 comprises 15 residues. The V gene lost 0 bases and the J gene lost 8 bases, with 16 bases spanning the gap. Per germline, CDR1 LGHDT and CDR2 YNNKEL (reference sequence). The CDR3 DNA reads TGTGCCAGCAGCCAAGATCTAGTCAGGGGAGGCGGCTACACCTTC. As protein: CASSQDLVRGGGYTF.

The chain recombines TRBV5-1 with TRBJ1-6; a weak D match, TRBD1 (5 bases). Germline loops: CDR1 SGHRS, CDR2 YFSETQ. V lost 0 bases, J lost 10 bases, and 14 bases lay in between. The CDR3 runs to 15 residues. As DNA, the CDR3 is TGCGCCAGCAGCTTGGATCCAGGGAGTGAATCACCCCTCCACTTT. It yields the protein CASSLDPGSESPLHF.

CDR3 residues: CASSLGGPPYEQYF. CDR3 nucleotides: TGTGCCAGCAGCTTAGGGGGGCCTCCCTACGAGCAGTACTTC. The rearrangement joins TRBV11-3 to TRBJ2-7, with D possibly TRBD1 on 6 matching bases. The V gene lost 1 base and the J gene lost 2 bases, with 9 bases spanning the gap. Germline CDR1 is SGHNT and CDR2 is YENEEA. CDR3 length equals 14 residues. The whole variable domain, remainder taken from reference TRBV11-3 and TRBJ2-7, is EAGVVQSPRYKIIEKKQPVAFWCNPISGHNTLYWYLQNLGQGPELLIRYENEEAVDDSQLPKDRFSAERLKGVDSTLKIQPAELGDSAVYLCASSLGGPPYEQYFGPGTRLTVT.

This clone has just one count. V usage is TRBV4-1 and J usage is TRBJ1-2, with D maybe TRBD1 (5 bases). Germline CDR1 reads MGHRA; CDR2 reads YSYEKL. CDR3 length equals 14 residues. Trimming took 4 bases from V and 4 from J, leaving 13 bases between them. CDR3 in DNA: TGCGCCAGCAGCCCTGGTTTGGGACCCTATGGCTACACCTTC. Amino acids: CASSPGLGPYGYTF.